The 17 T cell receptor beta chains in this list originate from one sample, sequenced in a study of OX40 agonist ivuxolimab in advanced cancers. Libraries were prepared through the immunoSEQ multiplex PCR assay. The clones in this table, taken by TCRdb from immuneACCESS, are in-frame only. Not every clone is retained; where verified, under half of the shortfall comes from an unresolved V gene, and the cause of the rest is unknown. The sample table contains roughly 79,000 clones; only one count was recorded for about 89% of them. Of the sample, around 1.5% falls within the top ten clones. Here the sequenced sample was CD4+ or CD8+ T cells sorted from blood, taken in a trial of the OX40 agonist ivuxolimab. The receptors derive from an adult with an advanced solid tumor such as melanoma, head and neck, liver or kidney cancer.

The CDR3 spells CASTNRLASYEQYF. The CDR3 DNA follows: TGTGCCAGCACTAACCGACTAGCCTCCTACGAGCAGTACTTC. This chain links TRBV28 with TRBJ2-7; 7 bases fit TRBD2. The germline V gene encodes CDR1 MDHEN and CDR2 SYDVKM. The CDR3 is 14 residues long. The J segment lost 0 bases and the V segment lost 7 bases, leaving 6 bases of the junction unmatched.

This clone came up once. The genes are TRBV5-4 and TRBJ2-7; 9 nucleotides match TRBD1. The CDR3 sequence is 15 residues long. Germline V lookup: CDR1 SGHNT, CDR2 YYREEE (reference sequence). V was clipped by 3 bases and J by 3 bases; unmatched bases: 7. The DNA of the CDR3 is TGTGCCAGCAGCTCGCCCCGGGACAGGGTCTACGAGCAGTACTTC. This encodes CASSSPRDRVYEQYF.

This chain links TRBV28 with TRBJ2-4; TRBD2 might be the D (6 bases). V was cut by 3 bases and J by 0 bases, with 9 bases left in between. Germline CDR1 MDHEN, CDR2 SYDVKM. This CDR3 contains 15 residues. This CDR3 reads CASSFGGIAKNIQYF. The CDR3 DNA is TGTGCCAGCAGTTTTGGGGGGATAGCCAAAAACATTCAGTACTTC.

This clone was detected a few times. Other DNA sequences from this sample encode an identical CDR3 as well. This chain uses TRBV10-3 with TRBJ2-2; unclear D gene. Germline V lookup: CDR1 ENHRY, CDR2 SYGVKD. V was cut by 0 bases and J by 4 bases, with 3 bases left in between. The CDR3 runs to 13 residues. CDR3 residues: CAISESGTGELFF. For the CDR3, the DNA is TGTGCCATCAGTGAGTCCGGCACCGGGGAGCTGTTTTTT.

This clone has just one count. This sequence joins TRBV7-2 and TRBJ1-1; D uncertain. The germline V gene encodes CDR1 SGHTA and CDR2 FQGNSA. Trimming took 4 bases from V and 5 from J, leaving 11 bases between them. This CDR3 is built from 13 residues. For the CDR3, the DNA is TGTGCCAGCAGCTCCGCTGCGAGGACTGAAGCTTTCTTT. Protein product: CASSSAARTEAFF.

This rearrangement joins TRBV11-2 to TRBJ1-3; D possibly corresponds to TRBD1 (5 bases). V shed 1 base and J shed 3 bases, with 13 bases lying between them. The V gene's germline CDR1 is SGHAT and CDR2 FQNNGV. This CDR3 is 16 amino acids long. CDR3 protein: CASSLGGSLSGNTIYF. CDR3 nucleotide sequence: TGTGCCAGCAGCTTAGGGGGGTCATTAAGTGGAAACACCATATATTTT.

The genes are TRBV10-3 and TRBJ2-7; either TRBD1 or TRBD2 may fit D (6 bases each). V was cut by 0 bases and J by 9 bases, with 27 bases left in between. The CDR3 extends over 18 amino acids. In germline, CDR1 is ENHRY, CDR2 SYGVKD. CDR3 sequence: CAISESGPGGTYVRGQYF. The CDR3 DNA reads TGTGCCATCAGTGAGTCTGGCCCGGGCGGGACATACGTACGAGGGCAGTACTTC.

The chain is built from TRBV28 and TRBJ2-2; no firm D call. The germline V gene encodes CDR1 MDHEN and CDR2 SYDVKM. This CDR3 is built from 14 residues. V dropped 3 bases and J dropped 1 base, with 6 bases sitting between them. The CDR3 bases are TGTGCCAGCAGTTTTGCCCGGAACACCGGGGAGCTGTTTTTT. Its protein is CASSFARNTGELFF.

J is TRBJ2-4 and V is TRBV6-5; 7 nucleotides line up with TRBD1. The germline V gene encodes CDR1 MNHEY and CDR2 SVGAGI. V gave up 6 bases and J gave up 3 bases; unmatched junction bases: 8. The CDR3 consists of 15 residues. This chain's CDR3 is CASRPLTGFKNIQYF. The CDR3 bases are TGTGCCAGCAGACCTTTGACAGGGTTCAAAAACATTCAGTACTTC.

V gene TRBV28 combines with J gene TRBJ1-5; possible D gene TRBD1, 5 bases. V was trimmed by 4 bases and J by 5 bases, leaving 12 bases between them. Germline V gene lookup returns CDR1 MDHEN and CDR2 SYDVKM. The CDR3 covers 14 residues. Here the CDR3 reads CASSSGTGYQPQHF. In DNA form, the CDR3 reads TGTGCCAGCAGTTCCGGGACCGGCTATCAGCCCCAGCATTTT.

The chain carries TRBV15 and TRBJ2-7; 12 nucleotides align to TRBD2. V dropped 0 bases and J dropped 3; count of bases not matched to a gene: 6. Germline V gives CDR1 LNHNV, CDR2 YYDKDF (reference sequence). The CDR3 has 17 residues. The DNA of the CDR3 is TGTGCCACCAGCAGAGATCGGCTAGCGGGAGGGAACTACGAGCAGTACTTC. It codes for CATSRDRLAGGNYEQYF. Full variable domain (remainder filled in from reference TRBV15 and TRBJ2-7): DAMVIQNPRYQVTQFGKPVTLSCSQTLNHNVMYWYQQKSSQAPKLLFHYYDKDFNNEADTPDNFQSRRPNTSFCFLDIRSPGLGDTAMYLCATSRDRLAGGNYEQYFGPGTRLTVT.

The gene calls are TRBV5-1 and TRBJ1-5; D is uncertain. There are 15 residues in the CDR3. V was trimmed by 0 bases and J by 0 bases, leaving 7 bases between them. CDR1 SGHRS and CDR2 YFSETQ come from the germline V gene. CDR3 region: CASSLDSYSNQPQHF. CDR3 nucleotide sequence: TGCGCCAGCAGCTTGGATAGCTATAGCAATCAGCCCCAGCATTTT. Based on the CDR3 plus reference TRBV5-1 and TRBJ1-5, the full variable domain is KAGVTQTPRYLIKTRGQQVTLSCSPISGHRSVSWYQQTPGQGLQFLFEYFSETQRNKGNFPGRFSGRQFSNSRSEMNVSTLELGDSALYLCASSLDSYSNQPQHFGDGTRLSIL.

This rearrangement joins TRBV28 to TRBJ2-7, with D perhaps TRBD1 (6 bases). The CDR3 length is 16 residues. V was clipped by 6 bases and J by 1 base, with 19 bases between them. Germline assignment: CDR1 MDHEN and CDR2 SYDVKM. CDR3 sequence: CASSETGPGPSYEQYF. CDR3 coding DNA: TGTGCCAGCAGCGAAACAGGGCCGGGGCCTTCCTACGAGCAGTACTTC.

This clone has only one observation. For the CDR3, the DNA is TGCAGCGTCCAAGGACTAGCGGGAGGGCAGGGCTTGGGTGATACGCAGTATTTT. Its translation is CSVQGLAGGQGLGDTQYF. The rearrangement links TRBV29-1 to TRBJ2-3; 15 nucleotides line up with TRBD2. V trimming: 6 bases; J trimming: 6 bases; junction bases outside the gene matches: 16. Germline loops: CDR1 SQVTM, CDR2 ANQGSEA. CDR3 length: 18 residues.

This clone was detected once. This chain uses TRBV30 with TRBJ2-2; TRBD1 aligns across 9 bases. The CDR3 runs 13 residues. V shed 3 bases, J shed 6 bases, and the junction held 2 bases outside the gene matches. Per germline, CDR1 GTSNPN and CDR2 SVGIG (reference sequence). CDR3 region: CAWSRQGAGELFF. The DNA of the CDR3 is TGTGCCTGGAGCCGACAGGGGGCCGGGGAGCTGTTTTTT.

The chain uses TRBV28 and TRBJ1-3; no clear D. The V end was cut by 7 bases, the J end by 1 base, with 17 bases between. Germline V gene sequence: CDR1 MDHEN, CDR2 SYDVKM. The CDR3 loop spans 16 amino acids. The CDR3 DNA reads as TGTGCCAGCAACCACGGAGGGAGGGAATCTGGAAACACCATATATTTT. Protein product: CASNHGGRESGNTIYF.

The rearrangement joins TRBV28 to TRBJ2-7, with D maybe TRBD2 (5 bases). Germline loops: CDR1 MDHEN, CDR2 SYDVKM. V gave up 7 bases and J gave up 2 bases, with 12 bases separating them. CDR3 length: 13 residues. This CDR3 is CASTSGTTYEQYF. The CDR3 DNA sequence: TGTGCCAGCACGAGCGGTACCACCTACGAGCAGTACTTC.